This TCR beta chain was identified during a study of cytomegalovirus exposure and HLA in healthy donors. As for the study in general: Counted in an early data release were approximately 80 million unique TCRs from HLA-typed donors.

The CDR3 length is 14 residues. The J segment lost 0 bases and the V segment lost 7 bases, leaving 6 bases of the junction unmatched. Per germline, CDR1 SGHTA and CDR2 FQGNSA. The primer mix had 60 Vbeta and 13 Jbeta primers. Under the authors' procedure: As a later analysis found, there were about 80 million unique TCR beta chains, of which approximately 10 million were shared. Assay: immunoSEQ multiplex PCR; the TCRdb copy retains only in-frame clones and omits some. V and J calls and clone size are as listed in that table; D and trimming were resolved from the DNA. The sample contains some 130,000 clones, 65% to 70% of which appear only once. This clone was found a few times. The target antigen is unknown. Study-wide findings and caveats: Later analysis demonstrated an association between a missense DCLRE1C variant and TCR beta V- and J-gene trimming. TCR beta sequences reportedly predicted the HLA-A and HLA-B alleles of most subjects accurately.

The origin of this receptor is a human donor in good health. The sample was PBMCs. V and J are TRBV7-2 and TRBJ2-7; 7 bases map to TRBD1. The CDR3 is CASKPGQSSYEQYF. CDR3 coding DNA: TGTGCCAGCAAGCCGGGACAGAGCTCCTACGAGCAGTACTTC.